The clone carrying this T cell receptor beta chain was seen only a few times. Germline V gene data show CDR1 as SNHLY and CDR2 as FYNNEI. CDR3 length: 14 amino acids. V was clipped by 6 bases and J by 6 bases; unmatched bases: 9. The data derive from a study of blood T cell repertoires in COVID-19. Study background: Material from acute and convalescent COVID-19 was sourced from the United States, Italy and Spain. T cells, B-cell-depleted T cells, or PBMCs supplied cDNA or gDNA.

Patients from Seattle were sampled longitudinally, starting during active infection. The table came from immunoSEQ multiplex PCR; TCRdb's copy has only in-frame clones and leaves some out. Of approximately 180,000 clones in the sample, over 70% were seen once. The sample consisted of peripheral blood. The chain has TRBV2 and TRBJ1-2; 8 bases map to TRBD1. This clonotype was obtained from a woman in her thirties or forties with COVID-19, enrolled during active disease. CDR3 DNA: TGTGCCAGCAGCGACAGGGGAAGGGGAGATGGCTACACCTTC. Protein: CASSDRGRGDGYTF.